One and the same sample provided the 16 T cell receptor beta chains below, sequenced in a study of blood T cell repertoires in COVID-19 (dated by TCRdb to between 2020 and 2021). Libraries were made using the immunoSEQ multiplex PCR assay. Drawn from immuneACCESS, this table holds only the in-frame rearrangements with V and J called that TCRdb kept. Clones are partly lost; checked studies trace under half to an unresolved V gene and leave the rest unexplained. The sample profile shows over 45,000 clones; 75% to 90% of them were found once. The ten largest clonotypes hold roughly three fifths of the sample. What was sequenced was peripheral blood. These receptors were obtained from a man between 65 and 85 years old with acute or convalescent COVID-19.

V gene TRBV30 combines with J gene TRBJ1-2; tentatively, D is TRBD1 (5 bases). The germline V gene encodes CDR1 GTSNPN and CDR2 SVGIG (reference sequence). The CDR3 runs 12 residues. V lost 3 bases and J 8 bases, leaving 13 bases between the germline ends. The CDR3 DNA reads TGTGCCTGGAGAGGGGAGGCGGGCGGCTACACCTTC. This translates into CAWRGEAGGYTF.

V and J are TRBV27 and TRBJ1-1; 10 nucleotides match TRBD1. This CDR3 contains 12 residues. Germline-derived CDR1 and CDR2 are MNHEY and SMNVEV (reference sequence). V lost 9 bases to trimming and J lost 5 bases; unmatched junction nucleotides: 3. This CDR3 reads CARDRGRTEAFF. Written as DNA, the CDR3 is TGTGCCAGAGACAGGGGGCGGACTGAAGCTTTCTTT.

The chain links TRBV19 to TRBJ1-5; D unresolved. CDR3 length: 13 residues. Trimming pared 5 bases from V and 7 bases from J, leaving 12 bases between. Germline V CDR1 and CDR2: LNHDA, SQIVND (reference sequence). The CDR3 spells CASSGPSWQPQHF. The CDR3, as DNA: TGTGCCAGTAGTGGGCCCTCCTGGCAGCCCCAGCATTTT.

J is TRBJ1-3 and V is TRBV6-5; TRBD1 is a possible D gene (5 bases). Trimming took 6 bases from V and 1 from J, leaving 10 bases between them. The CDR3 is 14 residues long. Germline CDR1 is MNHEY and CDR2 is SVGAGI. DNA of the CDR3: TGTGCCAGCAGGGTGACAGTTTCTGGAAACACCATATATTTT. It codes for CASRVTVSGNTIYF.

The V gene is TRBV28, the J gene TRBJ1-5; the match to TRBD1 covers 8 bases. The V segment lost 6 bases and the J segment 5 bases; nucleotides outside the gene matches: 0. The germline V gene has CDR1 MDHEN and CDR2 SYDVKM. CDR3 size: 12 residues. CDR3 region: CASRDRDQPQHF. The CDR3 DNA follows: TGTGCCAGCAGGGACAGGGATCAGCCCCAGCATTTT. Full variable domain (missing parts from reference TRBV28 and TRBJ1-5): DVKVTQSSRYLVKRTGEKVFLECVQDMDHENMFWYRQDPGLGLRLIYFSYDVKMKEKGDIPEGYSVSREKKERFSLILESASTNQTSMYLCASRDRDQPQHFGDGTRLSIL.

V and J are TRBV11-2 and TRBJ2-1; 15 positions match TRBD2. In germline, CDR1 is SGHAT, CDR2 FQNNGV. This CDR3 is 18 amino acids long. V dropped 1 base and J dropped 5; count of bases not matched to a gene: 6. The CDR3 reads CASSLGDRTSGRDNEQFF. The DNA for the CDR3 is TGTGCCAGCAGCTTAGGGGACCGGACTAGCGGGAGGGACAATGAGCAGTTCTTC.

V is TRBV18 and J is TRBJ1-1; D may be TRBD1 (6 bases). Per germline, CDR1 KGHSH and CDR2 LQKENI. The V end was cut by 2 bases, the J end by 4 bases, with 11 bases between. This CDR3 contains 14 residues. For the CDR3, the DNA is TGTGCCAGCTCACCAGGTCAGGGGCCCACTGAAGCTTTCTTT. This gives the protein CASSPGQGPTEAFF.

This clone was seen once. The chain joins TRBV11-3 to TRBJ2-3; 13 bases agree with TRBD2. This CDR3 has 16 amino acids. Germline V gene data show CDR1 as SGHNT and CDR2 as YENEEA. The J segment lost 4 bases and the V segment lost 4 bases, leaving 5 bases of the junction unmatched. The CDR3 protein is CASSSRLAGGPDTQYF. The CDR3 region has the DNA TGTGCCAGCAGCTCCCGACTAGCGGGGGGCCCAGATACGCAGTATTTT.

The CDR3 DNA reads as TGTGCCACCAGCAGAGATTCAGGGCTCTATGGCTACACCTTC. This codes for CATSRDSGLYGYTF. V usage is TRBV15 and J usage is TRBJ1-2, with a possible D match to TRBD1 (5 bases). V lost 0 bases, J lost 4 bases, and 9 bases lay in between. Germline V gives CDR1 LNHNV, CDR2 YYDKDF (reference sequence). The CDR3 has 14 residues.

This clone was counted between two and nine times. This chain uses TRBV24-1 with TRBJ2-2; possibly TRBD2 for D (6 bases). The CDR3 totals 13 residues. The V and J ends lost 5 bases and 7 bases respectively, with 10 bases between them. Looked up from germline, CDR1 is KGHDR and CDR2 is SFDVKD. Written as DNA, the CDR3 is TGTGCCACCAGTGCCCCGGACTACGGGGAGCTGTTTTTT. Protein product: CATSAPDYGELFF.

The chain employs TRBV4-3 and TRBJ1-6; no clear D. Germline values: CDR1 LGHNA, CDR2 YSLEER. This CDR3 comprises 14 residues. V lost 0 bases and J lost 10, with 10 bases in between. CDR3 nucleotide sequence: TGCGCCAGCAGCCAAGACGAATCAGGATCACCCCTCCACTTT. This gives the protein CASSQDESGSPLHF.

The DNA of the CDR3 is TGTGCCAGCAGCTTGGAACGAGGCAACACTGAAGCTTTCTTT. This encodes CASSLERGNTEAFF. The chain is built from TRBV5-4 and TRBJ1-1; no reliable D call. The V and J ends lost 0 bases and 2 bases respectively, with 8 bases between them. Germline assignment: CDR1 SGHNT and CDR2 YYREEE (reference sequence). The CDR3 is 14 residues long. Full variable domain (missing parts from reference TRBV5-4 and TRBJ1-1): ETGVTQSPTHLIKTRGQQVTLRCSSQSGHNTVSWYQQALGQGPQFIFQYYREEENGRGNFPPRFSGLQFPNYSSELNVNALELDDSALYLCASSLERGNTEAFFGQGTRLTVV.

The rearrangement links TRBV7-9 to TRBJ1-1; TRBD1 might be the D (6 bases). CDR1 and CDR2 from the germline V gene are SEHNR and FQNEAQ (reference sequence). The CDR3 has 13 amino acids. Trimming removed 5 bases from V and 3 bases from J, with 10 bases in between. As DNA, the CDR3 is TGTGCCAGCAGCACCGGGACATACACTGAAGCTTTCTTT. Amino acids: CASSTGTYTEAFF.

This chain uses TRBV11-2 with TRBJ2-7, with TRBD2 matching over 12 bases. The CDR3 has 15 residues. The V gene's germline CDR1 is SGHAT and CDR2 FQNNGV. V lost 4 bases, J lost 7 bases, and 8 bases stayed unmatched. This CDR3 is CASSSPTSGGREQYF. The DNA for the CDR3 is TGTGCCAGCAGCTCCCCCACTAGCGGGGGGCGGGAGCAGTACTTC. Combining the CDR3 with reference TRBV11-2 and TRBJ2-7 gives the whole variable domain EAGVAQSPRYKIIEKRQSVAFWCNPISGHATLYWYQQILGQGPKLLIQFQNNGVVDDSQLPKDRFSAERLKGVDSTLKIQPAKLEDSAVYLCASSSPTSGGREQYFGPGTRLTVT.

V gene TRBV4-2 combines with J gene TRBJ1-1; D gene uncertain. Germline CDR1 is LGHNA and CDR2 is YNFKEQ. The length of the CDR3 is 14 residues. Trimming removed 0 bases at V and 9 bases at J, with 14 bases between. CDR3 amino acids: CASSQDAKGDQAFF. CDR3 DNA: TGTGCCAGCAGCCAAGATGCGAAGGGAGATCAAGCTTTCTTT.

This chain uses TRBV5-6 with TRBJ2-2; D unresolved. This CDR3 has 13 residues. V shed 2 bases and J shed 6 bases, with 8 bases lying between them. Germline values: CDR1 SGHDT, CDR2 YYEEEE. The CDR3 DNA follows: TGTGCCAGCAGCTTCTCCTCTGCCGGGGAGCTGTTTTTT. Amino acids: CASSFSSAGELFF.